This T cell receptor beta chain was captured by sequencing in a study of a mutant IDH1 vaccine in newly diagnosed glioma. Study summary: Treated patients had a mean age of about 40 years and a roughly 62% male, 37.5% female split.

The time point here: week 35, safety follow-up. Each dose of the vaccine consisted of 300 ug of mutant IDH1 20-mer peptide, with topical imiquimod. Patients carried new grade 3 or 4 IDH1-mutant astrocytomas lacking nuclear ATRX. Turning to this clone: The target antigen is unknown.

CDR1 and CDR2 from the germline V gene are SNHLY and FYNNEI. CDR3 length: 15 amino acids. Trimming removed 0 bases from V and 4 bases from J; junction bases left unmatched: 4. The data were produced by immunoSEQ multiplex PCR, yet TCRdb's version contains in-frame clones alone and is incomplete. The sample records 42,000 or so clones, 75% to 85% being singletons. General study findings and limits: A vaccine-induced immune response developed in 93.3% of the patients.

The sequence was obtained from a woman in her fifties or sixties with glioma. The sample was PBMCs, taken from a glioma patient whose treatment included an IDH1 peptide vaccine. The rearrangement joins TRBV2 to TRBJ1-1; 8 nucleotides agree with TRBD1. DNA of the CDR3: TGTGCCAGCAGTGAAGCGGAACAGGGGGTCACTGAAGCTTTCTTT. Its protein is CASSEAEQGVTEAFF.